One sample yielded the 10 T cell receptor beta chains listed below, sequenced in a study of naive and memory T cell subsets. These receptors' targets are unknown. An equimolar mix of two oligonucleotides served as the beta constant-region primer for TRBC1 and TRBC2. Four rounds of PCR amplified the ligated cDNA using nested alpha and beta constant-region primers plus SP2. TCRdb re-called the UMI-ligation and nested PCR reads with MiXCR, one entry per CDR3 protein. Of 98,000 or so distinct CDR3 sequences in the sample, approximately 15% were seen once. Study outcomes and limitations: Especially in CD8 cells, naive repertoires contained a few larger clonotypes, possibly CD45RA-re-expressing memory cells.

Sequencing was carried out using naive CD8+ T cells from blood. Every receptor here comes from a human donor in good health.

This clonotype was detected many times. The rearrangement uses TRBV7-2 and TRBJ2-7, with 10 bases that match TRBD2. J was trimmed by 2 bases and V by 5 bases; bases with no gene match: 6. Germline values: CDR1 SGHTA, CDR2 FQGNSA. CDR3 length: 15 amino acids. DNA for the CDR3: TGTGCCAGCAGCCAGGTAGCGGGAGGCACCTACGAGCAGTACTTC. As protein: CASSQVAGGTYEQYF.

This chain connects TRBV14 to TRBJ2-1, with D perhaps being TRBD1 or TRBD2 (6 bases each). V lost 3 bases to trimming and J lost 7 bases, with 19 bases between them. Germline V lookup: CDR1 SGHDN, CDR2 FVKESK. This CDR3 region has 16 residues. Here the CDR3 reads CASSQERGAPYNEQFF. The CDR3 DNA sequence: TGTGCCAGCAGCCAGGAAAGGGGGGCCCCTTATAATGAGCAGTTCTTC.

The chain couples TRBV12-3 or TRBV12-4 to TRBJ2-3, with D perhaps TRBD1 (6 bases). The CDR3 spans 14 residues. Trimming left V 5 bases short and J 1 base short, with 10 bases between. CDR3 sequence reads: CASSATGGTDTQYF. Written as DNA, the CDR3 is TGTGCCAGCAGTGCGACAGGAGGCACAGATACGCAGTATTTT.

The gene calls are TRBV27 and TRBJ2-3; 7 bases line up with TRBD1. This CDR3 has 15 amino acids. CDR1 and CDR2 (germline): MNHEY, SMNVEV (reference sequence). V lost 7 bases and J lost 3; bases outside the gene matches: 10. The CDR3 coding sequence is TGTGCCAGCACCCCCCTAGGGGGCCGGACAGATACGCAGTATTTT. Protein product: CASTPLGGRTDTQYF.

At least ten counts were recorded for this clonotype. The rearrangement links TRBV3-1 to TRBJ1-1; D unresolved. This CDR3 contains 15 residues. Germline V gives CDR1 LGHDT, CDR2 YNNKEL (reference sequence). Between the trimmed V and J ends, which lost 1 base and 0 bases, there was a span of 9 bases. DNA for the CDR3: TGTGCCAGCAGCCAAGCACTATTAATGAACACTGAAGCTTTCTTT. The encoded protein is CASSQALLMNTEAFF.

A few counts support this clonotype. CDR3 loop: CASRAGVSYEQYF. The CDR3 DNA reads TGTGCCAGCCGCGCCGGGGTGTCCTACGAGCAGTACTTC. The chain links TRBV12-3 or TRBV12-4 to TRBJ2-7; maybe TRBD2 (5 bases). Trimming stripped 8 bases from V and 1 base from J, with 12 bases between. The CDR3 contains 13 residues.

Only a few counts were recorded for this clonotype. V gene TRBV5-6 combines with J gene TRBJ2-1; TRBD2 matches at 8 bases. The CDR3 runs 17 residues. Germline V CDR1 and CDR2: SGHDT, YYEEEE. The V and J ends lost 0 bases and 4 bases, in that order; junction bases with no gene match: 9. CDR3 in DNA: TGTGCCAGCAGCTTGGCTGCCGGGGGGGCCGGTTACAATGAGCAGTTCTTC. Translated: CASSLAAGGAGYNEQFF.

This clonotype turned up a few times. This chain joins TRBV4-3 and TRBJ1-2, with unresolved D. The CDR3 sequence is 15 residues long. V was shortened by 4 bases and J by 2 bases, with 14 bases between the two germline ends. Germline V gene sequence: CDR1 LGHNA, CDR2 YSLEER. The CDR3 DNA reads as TGCGCCAGCAGCCCCGACCGGACGGGCAACTATGGCTACACCTTC. It translates to CASSPDRTGNYGYTF.

This clonotype has ten or more counts. The chain recombines TRBV5-6 with TRBJ2-3, with a possible D match to TRBD2 (5 bases). With 4 bases removed from V and 6 bases from J, the gap between germline ends came to 9 bases. There are 12 residues in the CDR3. Germline CDR1 SGHDT, CDR2 YYEEEE. CDR3 in amino acids: CASSRGSDTQYF. CDR3 DNA sequence: TGTGCCAGCAGCCGGGGTAGTGATACGCAGTATTTT. Looking up the rest from reference TRBV5-6 and TRBJ2-3 gives the full variable domain: DAGVTQSPTHLIKTRGQQVTLRCSPKSGHDTVSWYQQALGQGPQFIFQYYEEEERQRGNFPDRFSGHQFPNYSSELNVNALLLGDSALYLCASSRGSDTQYFGPGTRLTVL.

This clonotype appeared many times. The V call is TRBV29-1, the J call TRBJ2-7; 10 bases are shared with TRBD1. V was clipped by 2 bases and J by 2 bases; unmatched bases: 6. This CDR3 comprises 15 residues. The germline V gene has CDR1 SQVTM and CDR2 ANQGSEA. CDR3 protein: CSVERVGQGAYEQYF. The CDR3 DNA sequence: TGCAGCGTTGAAAGGGTTGGACAGGGGGCCTACGAGCAGTACTTC.